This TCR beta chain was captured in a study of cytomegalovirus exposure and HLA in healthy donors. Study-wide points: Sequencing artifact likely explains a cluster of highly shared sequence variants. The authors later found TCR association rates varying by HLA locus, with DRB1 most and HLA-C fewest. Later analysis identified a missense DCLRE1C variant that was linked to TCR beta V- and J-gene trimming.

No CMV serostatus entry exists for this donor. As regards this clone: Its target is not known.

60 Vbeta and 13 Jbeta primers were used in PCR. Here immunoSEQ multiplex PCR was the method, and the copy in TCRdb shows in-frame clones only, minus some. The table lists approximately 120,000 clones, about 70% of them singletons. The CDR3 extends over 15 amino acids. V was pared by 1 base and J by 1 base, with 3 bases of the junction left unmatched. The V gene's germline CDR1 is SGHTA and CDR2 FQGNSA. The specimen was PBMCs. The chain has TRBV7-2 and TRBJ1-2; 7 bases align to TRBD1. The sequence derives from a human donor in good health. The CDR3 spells CASSLDGTVNYGYTF. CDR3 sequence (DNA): TGTGCCAGCAGCTTAGACGGGACAGTTAACTATGGCTACACCTTC.